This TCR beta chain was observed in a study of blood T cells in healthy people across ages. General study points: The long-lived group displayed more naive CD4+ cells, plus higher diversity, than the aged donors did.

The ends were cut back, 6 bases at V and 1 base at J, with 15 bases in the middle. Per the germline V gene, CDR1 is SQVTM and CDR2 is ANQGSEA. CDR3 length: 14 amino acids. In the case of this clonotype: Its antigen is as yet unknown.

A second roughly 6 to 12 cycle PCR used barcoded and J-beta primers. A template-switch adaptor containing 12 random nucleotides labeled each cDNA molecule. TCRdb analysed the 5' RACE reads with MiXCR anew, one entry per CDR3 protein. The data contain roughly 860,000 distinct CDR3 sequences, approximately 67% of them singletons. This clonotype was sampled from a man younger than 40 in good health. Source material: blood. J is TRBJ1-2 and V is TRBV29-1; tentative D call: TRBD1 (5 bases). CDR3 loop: CSVPQTEGNYGYTF. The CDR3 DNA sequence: TGCAGCGTCCCTCAGACAGAGGGTAACTATGGCTACACCTTC.